This is a list of T cell receptor beta chains from one sample in a study of blood T cell repertoires in COVID-19. Only in-frame clones appear in the TCRdb table, and some are missing; sequencing was by immunoSEQ multiplex PCR. Of approximately 140,000 clones detected, less than 90% appear once; the ten largest clones hold 2% to 2.5%. The sequenced sample consisted of PBMCs or T cells enriched from blood (not recorded which). The receptors here all came from a woman aged 45 to 65 who had recovered from COVID-19. Each CDR3 is given without its conserved first and last residue. Rows may omit the clone size; those that give it use once, few, many or a size class.

j_gene,abundance,v_gene,CDR3aa
TRBJ2-7,once,TRBV7-9,ATQGPPSYEQY
TRBJ1-5,NA,TRBV6-2/TRBV6-3,ASSYSGGPRQH
TRBJ1-2,NA,TRBV5-1,ASSERTGAEGYT
TRBJ2-6,NA,TRBV9,ASSVEGQGGVLT
TRBJ1-2,NA,TRBV7-9,ASSLAAGTGEYGYT
TRBJ1-2,once,TRBV11-3,ASSLEAGYGYT
TRBJ2-3,NA,TRBV27,ASSLFRTRGDTQY
TRBJ1-2,once,TRBV29-1,SVEARGLDYGYT
TRBJ1-4,NA,TRBV3-1/TRBV3-2,ASSRWGWEQERTNEKLF
TRBJ1-1,NA,TRBV6-2/TRBV6-3,ASSYGTPNTEAF
TRBJ2-1,NA,TRBV30,AWSVYDTSSSYNEQF
TRBJ1-6,NA,TRBV5-1,ASSLDWANSPLH
TRBJ1-1,NA,TRBV3-1/TRBV3-2,ASSQVPYTEAF
TRBJ2-7,NA,TRBV4-3,ASSQVTAASYEQY
TRBJ2-2,NA,TRBV30,AWTLGATTGELF
TRBJ2-7,NA,TRBV5-1,ASTDRDPSYEQY
TRBJ2-1,NA,TRBV7-2,ASSPSSGGSYNEQF
TRBJ1-1,NA,TRBV3-1/TRBV3-2,ASSPGSVTEAF
TRBJ1-6,NA,TRBV30,AWRLAGNNSPLH
TRBJ1-5,NA,TRBV5-4,ASSGGLGQPQH
TRBJ2-5,NA,TRBV27,ASSRTRVETQY
TRBJ1-5,once,TRBV27,ASGRGYQPQH
TRBJ2-7,once,TRBV5-1,ASSLTPTGSAYEQY
TRBJ1-3,NA,TRBV2,ASSEGAGAGNTIY
TRBJ1-1,NA,TRBV5-1,ASSLAFLNTEAF
TRBJ2-7,NA,TRBV6-5,ASKREGGESYEQY
TRBJ1-1,NA,TRBV6-4,ASSATVGNTEAF
TRBJ1-3,NA,TRBV4-3,ASSPDRETGNTIY
TRBJ2-2,NA,TRBV5-1,ASSLLSAAGELF
TRBJ2-3,NA,TRBV6-1,ASSEAVGGTLDTQY
TRBJ2-6,NA,TRBV4-1,ASSQDTSGGANVLT
TRBJ1-1,NA,TRBV5-1,ASSRGTGTNTEAF
TRBJ2-7,NA,TRBV6-5,ASRGPASYEQY
TRBJ2-1,NA,TRBV4-1,ASSRGYNEQF
TRBJ2-7,NA,TRBV12-3/TRBV12-4,ASSSPGSYEQY
TRBJ2-3,NA,TRBV7-2,ASSSGLAADTQY
TRBJ1-2,NA,TRBV7-9,ASSSPEGANYGYT
TRBJ2-7,NA,TRBV4-1,ASSQSGTGDYEQY
TRBJ2-5,NA,TRBV7-2,ASSPSGGARQETQY
TRBJ1-1,NA,TRBV5-6,ASSLRGGQGRNSEAF
TRBJ1-1,NA,TRBV7-9,ASSPRGRSLNTEAF
TRBJ2-2,NA,TRBV7-6,ASSLTTGGRETGELF
TRBJ1-1,NA,TRBV29-1,SVGGRQSQRENTEAF
TRBJ1-1,NA,TRBV11-2,ASSLALRVRTEAF
TRBJ2-1,NA,TRBV9,ASSPGTGSYNEQF
TRBJ2-2,few,TRBV30,AWNVGADTGELF
TRBJ1-5,NA,TRBV27,ASSSEWRQPQH
TRBJ1-4,NA,TRBV6-1,ASSDPGGDSNEKLF
TRBJ1-6,NA,TRBV6-5,ASSTGSYNSPLH
TRBJ2-6,NA,TRBV2,ASSQGLSSGANVLT